A selection of T cell receptor beta chains follows, all from one sample in a study of T cell changes during pregnancy in multiple sclerosis. Method: immunoSEQ multiplex PCR; TCRdb's copy keeps in-frame clones and lacks some. The sample lists 40,000 to 50,000 clones; about 88% were seen once. The sample here was CD4+ T cells from peripheral blood mononuclear cells, taken in the first trimester of pregnancy. The receptors originated from a female donor with multiple sclerosis, enrolled in a pregnancy study. CDR3s leave out the opening cysteine and the closing phenylalanine or tryptophan.

v_gene,CDR3aa
TRBV5-1,ASSLTVGGPGELF
TRBV5-1,ASSLVAGDHEQY
TRBV5-1,ASSLGGRLDQPQH
TRBV29-1,STQVSGTFGEQF
TRBV19,ASSSAAPYEQY
TRBV6-1,ASSGGQDIGNQPQH
TRBV6-1,ASSDDYRGLAEAF
TRBV4-2,ASSPSGTRDTYEQY
TRBV5-1,ASSLALAGTETQY
TRBV7-2,ASSLQGTSGYEQY
TRBV29-1,SATDRSDYGYT
TRBV28,ASSLTGGSYEQY
TRBV7-9,ASSFYGLAGRRDEQY
TRBV7-4,ASSSSSGRAEDTQY
TRBV18,ASSPSGGNQPQH
TRBV19,ASSGTRGSSEQY
TRBV7-2,ASSRNLAGGEETQY
TRBV7-8,ASSRLTSGDYNEQF
TRBV7-2,ASSLASRGYT
TRBV28,ASSFSRFTSGRAFSVDTQY
TRBV11-2,ASSRTGTSRTDTQY
TRBV12-5,ASGLGNTEAF
TRBV30,ACPGASGQETQY
TRBV18,ASSPHQGPDTEAF
TRBV2,ASRRGLITGYTSGSTDTQY
TRBV5-1,ASGETGITNEKLF
TRBV7-6,ASSPQTVTGELF
TRBV11-2,ASSFSRIAGGGDEQF
TRBV27,ASRASRDSYGYT
TRBV28,ASSFRDRGTGELF
TRBV27,ASTSLSRGNQPQH
TRBV10-3,AISESSGTGLGYT
TRBV10-3,AMSTDRDQPQH
TRBV4-2,ASSQDEGAGVYYGYT
TRBV6-1,ASSEGEPTDTQY
TRBV5-4,ASSLDLVYEQY
TRBV6-5,ASSYSGQGPYEQY
TRBV30,ALGDLVETQY
TRBV6-1,ASTITSGAYNEQF
TRBV28,ASSPWISGSKKAGSWETQY
TRBV6-5,ASSYSRGGTSYGYT
TRBV5-1,ASSPQGNTGELF
TRBV10-3,AIKRAEGTDTQY
TRBV6-1,ASSEEGTSGAKNIQY
TRBV6-5,ASSPRSGGPYEQY
TRBV28,ASSSQTFINEKLF
TRBV18,ASSLREKYTQY
TRBV2,ASSNQGSYGNTIY
TRBV5-1,ASSSGTGVSNEQF
TRBV27,ASSLSWQGIGELF
TRBV27,ASSLTPWTGGNTEAF
TRBV6-6,ASITGQGGQETQY
TRBV11-2,ASSLWEEGEQY